This note documents a single TCR beta chain sequence. The Seattle patients, enrolled during active infection, were followed longitudinally. The data stem from a study of blood T cell repertoires in COVID-19. Assay used: immunoSEQ multiplex PCR; TCRdb lists only in-frame clones, some missing. Seen here are about 170,000 clones, over 80% observed once, and the top ten hold around 8.9%. The clonotype comes from an elderly woman with COVID-19, enrolled during active disease. Sequenced input: peripheral blood.

In DNA form, the CDR3 reads TGTGCCAGCAGCGTGGGAGCCGTCCAAGAGACCCAGTACTTC. Protein product: CASSVGAVQETQYF. This chain connects TRBV9 to TRBJ2-5, with a tentative D call TRBD2 (5 bases). In germline, CDR1 is SGDLS, CDR2 YYNGEE. This CDR3 is built from 14 residues. Between the trimmed V and J ends, which lost 2 bases and 1 base, there was a span of 9 bases.